The T cell receptor (beta chain) under discussion was sequenced for a study of Ad26.COV2.S vaccination and SARS-CoV-2 variants. Overall study: The trial was COV1001 and the donor's arm was Ad26.COV2.S. Notes on the study in general: Substantial breadth was reported for post-vaccination spike-specific CD8+ and CD4+ T cells.

Trimming took 1 base from V and 1 from J; bases not matched to a gene: 3. This CDR3 has 16 amino acids. Germline V gene sequence: CDR1 LGHDT, CDR2 YNNKEL (reference sequence). Stated treatment: some 20 received Ad26.COV2.S at low or high dose, single or two shots; 5 received placebo; per-sample allocation not given. Repertoires come from day 63 after the first vaccine or placebo injection. This Boston cohort included adults aged 18-55 years. The vaccine antigen was prefusion-stabilized Wuhan SARS-CoV-2 spike. On this clone itself: Its antigen is unidentified.

Repertoires were generated with immunoSEQ multiplex PCR, while TCRdb's copy carries only in-frame clones and drops some. The sample has about 320,000 clones; around four fifths are singletons. This specimen consisted of peripheral blood, obtained in a trial of Ad26.COV2.S vaccine versus placebo. This clonotype originated in a person aged 18-60 years who received the Ad26.COV2.S COVID-19 vaccine or a placebo. The chain uses TRBV3-1 (or the pseudogene TRBV3-2) and TRBJ2-2, with 7 bases matching TRBD1. CDR3: CASSQVPGGNTGELFF. Written as DNA, the CDR3 is TGTGCCAGCAGCCAAGTTCCAGGGGGGAACACCGGGGAGCTGTTTTTT.